This T cell receptor (beta chain) derives from a study of OX40 agonist ivuxolimab in advanced cancers. CDR3 size: 15 residues. With V trimmed by 2 bases and J by 4 bases, 5 bases remained unmatched. The V gene's germline CDR1 is SGHVS and CDR2 FQNEAQ. The data were produced by immunoSEQ multiplex PCR, yet TCRdb's version contains in-frame clones alone and is incomplete. This table has about 70,000 clones, over 75% appearing once. This sequence originates from an adult with an advanced solid tumor such as melanoma, head and neck, liver or kidney cancer. Material: CD4+ or CD8+ T cells sorted from blood, obtained in a trial of the OX40 agonist ivuxolimab. The chain has TRBV7-8 and TRBJ2-3; 8 nucleotides match TRBD2. DNA for the CDR3: TGTGCCAGCAGCTTAATAGCGGGGCAGGCAGATACGCAGTATTTT. Amino acids: CASSLIAGQADTQYF.